Below are 20 T cell receptor beta chains sequenced from a single sample in a study of T cell repertoires in cytomegalovirus infection. MiXCR, run by TCRdb on the reads, gives a single entry per CDR3 protein. The sample yields some 300,000 distinct CDR3 sequences, 17% seen once. The source material was PBMCs. Every receptor here comes from a human donor in good health (CMV status not recorded). Some clones in this sample may be carry-over from other donors' samples.

As to this clonotype: The junction does not match germline at one end; this may be a read error. The V and J genes are TRBV7-7 and TRBJ2-5; tentatively, D is TRBD1 (6 bases). The CDR3 has 15 amino acids. Germline CDR1 reads SSHAT; CDR2 reads FNYEAQ (reference sequence). For the CDR3, the DNA is TGTGCTAGCAGCTCCTACCACAGGGTAGGAGAGACCCAGTACTTC. Its translation is CASSSYHRVGETQYF. Filled out from reference TRBV7-7 and TRBJ2-5, the complete variable domain reads GAGVSQSPRYKVTKRGQDVTLRCDPISSHATLYWYQQALGQGPEFLTYFNYEAQPDKSGLPSDRFSAERPEGSISTLTIQRTEQRDSAMYRCASSSYHRVGETQYFGPGTRLLVL.

This clonotype appeared many times. The chain couples TRBV12-3 or TRBV12-4 to TRBJ2-2; D is perhaps TRBD2 (6 bases). The CDR3 consists of 14 residues. Trimming stripped 3 bases from V and 5 bases from J, with 10 bases between. The CDR3 protein is CASSLGEVTGELFF. In DNA, the CDR3 is TGTGCCAGCAGTTTGGGGGAGGTGACCGGGGAGCTGTTTTTT.

The rearrangement uses TRBV12-3 or TRBV12-4 and TRBJ1-2; TRBD1 agrees at 9 bases. The CDR3 covers 12 residues. Trimming removed 6 bases from V and 8 bases from J; junction bases left unmatched: 4. This CDR3 is CASSRDRVGYTF. The DNA for the CDR3 is TGTGCCAGCAGCCGGGACAGGGTCGGCTACACCTTC.

This clonotype was seen a handful of times. The rearrangement joins TRBV15 to TRBJ2-7; 11 nucleotides align to TRBD1. The CDR3 contains 14 residues. Germline V gene lookup returns CDR1 LNHNV and CDR2 YYDKDF (reference sequence). With V trimmed by 3 bases and J by 2 bases, 0 bases remained unmatched. CDR3: CATSRDRGPYEQYF. DNA for the CDR3: TGTGCCACCAGCAGGGACAGGGGGCCCTACGAGCAGTACTTC.

This clonotype was detected many times. The chain carries TRBV7-2 and TRBJ2-5; 8 positions match TRBD1. The trim removed 0 bases at V and 5 bases at J, leaving 5 bases unmatched. The CDR3 is made up of 15 amino acids. Germline CDR1 reads SGHTA; CDR2 reads FQGNSA. The CDR3 reads CASSLALQGGETQYF. CDR3 nucleotides: TGTGCCAGCAGCTTAGCCCTACAGGGGGGTGAGACCCAGTACTTC.

This clonotype has more than one count but fewer than ten. The chain recombines TRBV19 with TRBJ2-2; D is ambiguous. The CDR3 runs 14 residues. Per the germline V gene, CDR1 is LNHDA and CDR2 is SQIVND (reference sequence). Trimming cost V 7 bases and J 1 base, with 10 bases left between them. The CDR3 nucleotides read TGTGCCAGTATCTCGAGGCAGAACACCGGGGAGCTGTTTTTT. Protein sequence: CASISRQNTGELFF.

The sample holds a few counts of this clonotype. V and J are TRBV6-6 and TRBJ1-1, with D perhaps matching TRBD1 (6 bases). The germline gives CDR1 MNHNY, CDR2 SVGAGI (reference sequence). V lost 8 bases and J 0 bases, leaving 16 bases between the germline ends. The CDR3 length is 15 residues. This CDR3 reads CASLSRDMMNTEAFF. The CDR3 nucleotides are TGTGCCAGCCTTAGCCGGGACATGATGAACACTGAAGCTTTCTTT.

This clonotype was seen a handful of times. The chain is built from TRBV6-5 and TRBJ2-3; 9 bases fit TRBD2. Germline V gives CDR1 MNHEY, CDR2 SVGAGI. The CDR3 runs to 15 residues. V trimming: 2 bases; J trimming: 4 bases; junction bases outside the gene matches: 4. The CDR3 sequence is CASSYQGLAPDTQYF. CDR3 coding DNA: TGTGCCAGCAGTTACCAGGGACTAGCCCCAGATACGCAGTATTTT.

This clonotype was seen only a few times. V is TRBV20-1 and J is TRBJ1-1; 9 bases match TRBD1. The CDR3 is 16 residues long. V shed 6 bases and J 6 bases; nucleotides not matched to a gene: 17. The germline V gene has CDR1 DFQATT and CDR2 SNEGSKA (reference sequence). The CDR3 is CSAGTGSAGDLAEAFF. The CDR3 bases are TGCAGTGCAGGGACAGGGAGTGCAGGTGACCTCGCTGAAGCTTTCTTT.

There are many counts of this clonotype. Here the CDR3 reads CASSGIGFGEQFF. CDR3 nucleotide sequence: TGTGCCAGCAGTGGCATAGGGTTCGGTGAGCAGTTCTTC. The rearrangement joins TRBV12-3 or TRBV12-4 to TRBJ2-1; D uncertain. CDR3 size: 13 residues. V lost 5 bases and J 9 bases, leaving 14 bases between the germline ends.

This clonotype came up many times. The rearrangement joins TRBV7-9 to TRBJ1-2; D is perhaps TRBD1 (5 bases). CDR3 length: 14 residues. The germline CDR1 and CDR2 sequences are SEHNR and FQNEAQ (reference sequence). Trimming cost V 7 bases and J 8 bases, with 20 bases left between them. The CDR3 nucleotides read TGTGCCAGCACCCAGTCCGGCAGGGAGTACGGCTACACCTTC. It translates to CASTQSGREYGYTF. Drawing the rest from reference TRBV7-9 and TRBJ1-2, the complete variable domain is DTGVSQNPRHKITKRGQNVTFRCDPISEHNRLYWYRQTLGQGPEFLTYFQNEAQLEKSRLLSDRFSAERPKGSFSTLEIQRTEQGDSAMYLCASTQSGREYGYTFGSGTRLTVV.

CDR3 protein: CASSPRDRENSPLHF. As DNA, the CDR3 is TGTGCCAGCAGTCCACGGGACAGGGAAAATTCACCCCTCCACTTT. The chain recombines TRBV28 with TRBJ1-6; 9 positions agree with TRBD1. Germline CDR1 reads MDHEN; CDR2 reads SYDVKM. After removal of 5 bases from V and 7 bases from J, the junction contained 6 bases not matched to a gene. The CDR3 is made up of 15 amino acids.

A few counts support this clonotype. The gene calls are TRBV6-6 and TRBJ1-1; D unresolved. Germline-derived CDR1 and CDR2 are MNHNY and SVGAGI (reference sequence). Trimming pared 6 bases from V and 5 bases from J, leaving 7 bases between. This CDR3 contains 11 residues. CDR3: CASRDGTEAFF. As DNA, the CDR3 is TGTGCCAGCAGGGACGGGACTGAAGCTTTCTTT.

With respect to this clonotype: This may be a read error: a much more frequent sequence differs by one nucleotide. This sequence joins TRBV7-2 and TRBJ2-1; 10 bases fit TRBD2. There are 15 residues in the CDR3. The germline V gene encodes CDR1 SGHTA and CDR2 FQGNSA. The CDR3 coding sequence is TGTGCCAGCATCTTAATCCTAGCGGGGGACAATGAGCAGTTCTTC. Encoded protein: CASILILAGDNEQFF.

This clonotype has just a few counts. The genes are TRBV7-6 and TRBJ2-3, with 7 bases aligning to TRBD2. Germline CDR1 and CDR2: SGHVS and FNYEAQ. V trimming: 5 bases; J trimming: 10 bases; junction bases outside the gene matches: 24. CDR3 length equals 18 residues. CDR3 residues: CASSISTQRDLRQTAQYF. The CDR3 DNA sequence: TGTGCCAGCAGCATATCGACGCAGCGGGACTTAAGACAGACCGCGCAGTATTTT. Together with reference TRBV7-6 and TRBJ2-3, the CDR3 gives the full variable domain: GAGVSQSPRYKVTKRGQDVALRCDPISGHVSLYWYRQALGQGPEFLTYFNYEAQQDKSGLPNDRFSAERPEGSISTLTIQRTEQRDSAMYRCASSISTQRDLRQTAQYFGPGTRLTVL.

The V and J genes are TRBV4-1 and TRBJ2-1; TRBD1 matches at 7 bases. The CDR3 is made up of 16 amino acids. Germline CDR1 MGHRA, CDR2 YSYEKL. V lost 0 bases and J lost 2; bases outside the gene matches: 4. The CDR3 DNA sequence: TGCGCCAGCAGCCAAGATACAGGGGAGCCCTACAATGAGCAGTTCTTC. Its translation: CASSQDTGEPYNEQFF.

This clonotype showed up just a few times. This chain joins TRBV19 and TRBJ1-5; 8 nucleotides align to TRBD1. Germline trimming cut 6 bases from V and 0 bases from J; bases unmatched to any gene: 7. CDR3 length: 16 residues. Germline lookup yields CDR1 LNHDA and CDR2 SQIVND (reference sequence). This chain's CDR3 is CASSRTGQNSNQPQHF. CDR3 bases: TGTGCCAGTAGCCGGACAGGGCAAAATAGCAATCAGCCCCAGCATTTT.

The chain combines TRBV20-1 with TRBJ1-5; 8 nucleotides match TRBD1. The CDR3 has 14 amino acids. Losses at the gene ends were 4 bases for V and 5 bases for J; bases not matched to a gene: 7. Germline values: CDR1 DFQATT, CDR2 SNEGSKA (reference sequence). The CDR3 protein is CSATPGQVHQPQHF. The CDR3 DNA sequence: TGCAGTGCTACGCCGGGACAGGTACATCAGCCCCAGCATTTT.

The CDR3 loop reads CASSTDQGVHSPLHF. CDR3 bases: TGTGCCAGCAGCACCGACCAGGGGGTTCATTCACCCCTCCACTTT. The chain carries TRBV7-3 and TRBJ1-6; TRBD1 aligns across 7 bases. Germline CDR1 and CDR2: SGHTA and FQGTGA. This CDR3 is 15 amino acids long. Trimming took 5 bases from V and 8 from J; bases not matched to a gene: 9.

This clonotype was recorded many times. The chain recombines TRBV5-5 with TRBJ2-3; 10 bases match TRBD2. V was pared by 4 bases and J by 7 bases, with 9 bases of the junction left unmatched. The CDR3 has 15 amino acids. Per germline, CDR1 SGHKS and CDR2 YYEKEE (reference sequence). The CDR3: CASSPLEAGGHTQYF. The CDR3 DNA reads TGTGCCAGCAGCCCCTTGGAAGCGGGGGGGCATACGCAGTATTTT.